Below, 22 T cell receptor beta chains from the same sample are listed, as sequenced in a study of vaccination and CD4 T cells after COVID-19. Sequencing of cultured CD4+ T cell DNA used the Oncomine TCR Beta short-read assay. MiXCR, run by TCRdb on the PCR reads, gives a single entry per CDR3 protein. The sample gives fewer than 10,000 distinct CDR3 sequences, roughly 61% of which show up once; approximately 24% is in the top ten. These receptors have no identified antigens. The treatment: approximately 11-day PBMC culture with coronavirus spike peptide pools or control peptides (ViraFEST assay). Source material: CD4+ T cells from blood, cultured in vitro. All receptors derive from a human donor who had recovered from COVID-19.

This clonotype has more than one count but fewer than ten. The V and J genes are TRBV20-1 and TRBJ2-7; 7 bases are shared with TRBD2. Per the germline V gene, CDR1 is DFQATT and CDR2 is SNEGSKA (reference sequence). The CDR3 has 14 residues. V gave up 3 bases and J gave up 4 bases; unmatched junction bases: 9. In DNA form, the CDR3 reads TGCAGTGCTAGGGCGGCGCGGGGGTCGTACGAGCAGTACTTC. This gives the protein CSARAARGSYEQYF.

This clonotype turned up a few times. The rearrangement joins TRBV6-1 to TRBJ1-1; D is ambiguous. V dropped 5 bases and J dropped 6 bases, with 13 bases sitting between them. Germline V CDR1 and CDR2: MNHNS, SASEGT. CDR3 length equals 13 residues. The chain's CDR3 is CASSRVNGAEAFF. CDR3 DNA sequence: TGTGCCAGCAGTCGGGTCAATGGCGCTGAAGCTTTCTTT.

CDR3 DNA sequence: TGTGCCAGCAGCACCCCGAGGGGGGGACGAGGTATCTCCTACGAGCAGTACTTC. As protein: CASSTPRGGRGISYEQYF. The V and J genes are TRBV12-3 or TRBV12-4 and TRBJ2-7, with D maybe TRBD2 (7 bases). The length of the CDR3 is 18 residues. Deletions cut 6 bases from V and 0 bases from J, with 24 bases between.

This clonotype showed up just a few times. The chain recombines TRBV6-5 with TRBJ2-5; perhaps TRBD2 as D (5 bases). This CDR3 spans 13 amino acids. The ends were cut back, 3 bases at V and 7 bases at J, with 12 bases in the middle. From germline, CDR1 is MNHEY and CDR2 SVGAGI. This chain's CDR3 is CASSYSLARTQYF. The CDR3 DNA is TGTGCCAGCAGTTATAGCCTAGCCCGGACCCAGTACTTC.

The genes are TRBV10-3 and TRBJ2-1, with 11 nucleotides matching TRBD1. The V gene's germline CDR1 is ENHRY and CDR2 SYGVKD. The CDR3 covers 15 residues. The V segment lost 4 bases and the J segment 5 bases; nucleotides outside the gene matches: 4. In DNA form, the CDR3 reads TGTGCCATCAGTGCGGGACAGGGGGTTGACAATGAGCAGTTCTTC. It yields the protein CAISAGQGVDNEQFF.

The J gene is TRBJ2-3, the V gene TRBV24-1; D ambiguous. V lost 3 bases, J lost 4 bases, and 7 bases lay in between. The CDR3 totals 13 residues. In germline, CDR1 is KGHDR, CDR2 SFDVKD. CDR3 loop: CATSDPPADTQYF. The CDR3 DNA sequence: TGTGCCACCAGTGATCCTCCCGCAGATACGCAGTATTTT.

This rearrangement joins TRBV10-1 to TRBJ1-1, with D tentatively TRBD1 (6 bases). V lost 5 bases, J lost 1 base, and 17 bases lay in between. The CDR3 sequence is 16 residues long. Germline V CDR1 and CDR2: WNHNN, SYGVQD (reference sequence). CDR3 sequence: CASSRTVSGGNTEAFF. DNA for the CDR3: TGCGCCAGCAGTCGGACAGTTTCGGGGGGGAACACTGAAGCTTTCTTT.

This clonotype was observed a few times. The chain couples TRBV20-1 to TRBJ2-5; 13 bases are a match to TRBD2. The CDR3 has 15 residues. Trimming cost V 6 bases and J 3 bases; bases outside gene matches: 7. In germline, CDR1 is DFQATT, CDR2 SNEGSKA (reference sequence). CDR3 sequence (DNA): TGCAGTGCAGAAACTAGCGGGAGGGCCGAAGAGACCCAGTACTTC. This translates into CSAETSGRAEETQYF.

This clonotype was picked up a small number of times. The V and J genes are TRBV20-1 and TRBJ2-5; 8 bases agree with TRBD1. Germline V CDR1 and CDR2: DFQATT, SNEGSKA (reference sequence). CDR3 length equals 13 residues. With V trimmed by 3 bases and J by 5 bases, 5 bases remained unmatched. The CDR3 here is CSASQGARETQYF. The DNA of the CDR3 is TGCAGTGCTAGCCAGGGGGCGAGGGAGACCCAGTACTTC.

The chain combines TRBV20-1 with TRBJ2-2; 10 bases are shared with TRBD1. CDR1 and CDR2 (germline): DFQATT, SNEGSKA (reference sequence). V shed 3 bases and J 7 bases; nucleotides not matched to a gene: 17. This CDR3 comprises 18 residues. This CDR3 reads CSARADLRDRGTGGELFF. The CDR3 DNA sequence: TGCAGTGCTAGGGCAGATCTCCGGGACAGGGGAACAGGCGGGGAGCTGTTTTTT.

The V and J genes are TRBV5-1 and TRBJ2-3, with 13 bases that match TRBD2. Per the germline V gene, CDR1 is SGHRS and CDR2 is YFSETQ. This CDR3 has 16 amino acids. Trimming removed 4 bases from V and 1 base from J; junction bases left unmatched: 3. The CDR3 region is CASSAGLAGGTDTQYF. CDR3 in DNA: TGCGCCAGCAGCGCCGGACTAGCGGGGGGCACAGATACGCAGTATTTT.

The rearrangement links TRBV20-1 to TRBJ2-5, with 10 bases that match TRBD2. The V and J ends lost 5 bases and 2 bases, in that order; junction bases with no gene match: 11. The CDR3 has 16 amino acids. Germline-derived CDR1 and CDR2 are DFQATT and SNEGSKA (reference sequence). CDR3 DNA: TGCAGTGCTCCCAGGGGAGCGGGAGGGGGGCAAGAGACCCAGTACTTC. It translates to CSAPRGAGGGQETQYF.

This chain links TRBV6-2 or TRBV6-3 with TRBJ2-7; TRBD1 matches 9 bases. This CDR3 contains 14 residues. Unmatched junction bases numbered 9, after V lost 6 bases and J lost 6 bases. Germline V lookup: CDR1 MNHEY, CDR2 SVGEGT. CDR3 bases: TGTGCCAGCAGCCAGGGACAGGGATTCTTCGAGCAGTACTTC. It translates to CASSQGQGFFEQYF.

The CDR3 reads CSAQRAGRETQYF. The CDR3 bases are TGCAGTGCTCAGAGAGCAGGACGAGAGACCCAGTACTTC. The chain carries TRBV20-1 and TRBJ2-5; D is undetermined. The CDR3 consists of 13 residues. The germline V gene has CDR1 DFQATT and CDR2 SNEGSKA (reference sequence). Trimming shortened V by 5 bases and J by 4 bases, and 14 bases separated the two germline ends.

Here the CDR3 reads CASTMGGMSMNTEAFF. The CDR3 nucleotides read TGTGCCAGTACTATGGGGGGCATGTCGATGAACACTGAAGCTTTCTTT. V gene TRBV7-6 combines with J gene TRBJ1-1, with a tentative D call TRBD1 (6 bases). This CDR3 region has 16 residues. Between the trimmed V and J ends, which lost 9 bases and 0 bases, there was a span of 20 bases. The germline CDR1 and CDR2 sequences are SGHVS and FNYEAQ.

The chain employs TRBV28 and TRBJ1-5; tentatively, D is TRBD1 (5 bases). V lost 4 bases, J lost 6 bases, and 16 bases lay in between. The CDR3 has 15 amino acids. Germline lookup yields CDR1 MDHEN and CDR2 SYDVKM. CDR3 sequence (DNA): TGTGCCAGCAGTTGGGAAGGGGCCTTTAGTCAGCCCCAGCATTTT. This codes for CASSWEGAFSQPQHF.

V usage is TRBV30 and J usage is TRBJ1-5; D is perhaps TRBD1 (5 bases). This CDR3 is built from 15 residues. Germline-derived CDR1 and CDR2 are GTSNPN and SVGIG (reference sequence). V gave up 0 bases and J gave up 0 bases, with 9 bases separating them. The CDR3 coding sequence is TGTGCCTGGAGTGTACAGGAATATAGCAATCAGCCCCAGCATTTT. Amino acid sequence: CAWSVQEYSNQPQHF.

DNA of the CDR3: TGTGCCAGCAGCCATTGGGGGGACAGGATAGCCAAAAACATTCAGTACTTC. Translation: CASSHWGDRIAKNIQYF. The genes are TRBV7-2 and TRBJ2-4, with 8 positions matching TRBD1. Germline CDR1 SGHTA, CDR2 FQGNSA. The CDR3 spans 17 residues. Trimming cost V 5 bases and J 0 bases; bases outside gene matches: 9.

This sequence joins TRBV6-1 and TRBJ2-7; no definite D call. Trimming removed 8 bases from V and 2 bases from J, with 34 bases in between. The CDR3 has 20 residues. Germline V lookup: CDR1 MNHNS, CDR2 SASEGT. The CDR3 spells CASGNWVRPALQTTTYEQYF. CDR3 in DNA: TGTGCCAGCGGTAATTGGGTCCGGCCAGCCCTTCAAACCACCACCTACGAGCAGTACTTC.

The chain couples TRBV24-1 to TRBJ2-5; 9 positions match TRBD1. Germline V gene sequence: CDR1 KGHDR, CDR2 SFDVKD. With V trimmed by 3 bases and J by 7 bases, 20 bases remained unmatched. There are 19 residues in the CDR3. CDR3 region: CATSDPGPSQGQGVGTQYF. The CDR3 DNA sequence: TGTGCCACCAGTGATCCGGGCCCTTCCCAGGGACAGGGTGTAGGGACCCAGTACTTC.

The chain carries TRBV9 and TRBJ1-2; 7 bases agree with TRBD1. Losses at the gene ends were 0 bases for V and 4 bases for J; bases not matched to a gene: 6. The CDR3 runs to 15 residues. CDR1 is SGDLS and CDR2 is YYNGEE in the germline V gene. The CDR3 spells CASSVALGQSYGYTF. The CDR3 bases are TGTGCCAGCAGCGTAGCTCTGGGACAGTCCTATGGCTACACCTTC.

The V and J genes are TRBV27 and TRBJ2-7; D is unresolved. The CDR3 is 13 amino acids. Trimming took 2 bases from V and 4 from J, leaving 9 bases between them. Germline V gene lookup returns CDR1 MNHEY and CDR2 SMNVEV (reference sequence). CDR3 nucleotides: TGTGCCAGCAGTTTAGGGGTAAGGTACGAGCAGTACTTC. The encoded protein is CASSLGVRYEQYF.